The clone carrying this T cell receptor beta chain was observed once. The sample originates from a study of control samples from healthy donors and cancer patients. The CDR3 has 12 amino acids. V lost 2 bases and J lost 4, with 4 bases in between. CDR1 and CDR2 (germline): SEHNR, FQNEAQ (reference sequence). Assay: immunoSEQ multiplex PCR; the TCRdb copy retains only in-frame clones and omits some. The top ten clones hold 8.5% to 10% of a sample with 79,000 or so clones, 70% to 90% of them seen once. The receptor's source is a woman between 45 and 60 years old with colorectal cancer. Specimen: PBMCs. The chain recombines TRBV7-9 with TRBJ2-3; D unresolved. The CDR3 loop is CASSLFADTQYF. The CDR3 coding sequence is TGTGCCAGCAGCTTATTCGCAGATACGCAGTATTTT.